This T cell receptor beta chain was sequenced during a study of long-term antiretroviral therapy in people with HIV. Findings of the study overall: ART preceded a rise in diversity that nonetheless stayed lower than in transplant donor controls.

It was version v3.0 of the immunoSEQ assay that was run at survey level. Some clones are missing from TCRdb's copy, which holds only in-frame ones; the method was immunoSEQ multiplex PCR. Altogether tens of thousands of clones are present, roughly 79% being singletons, with the ten largest covering 4% to 6%. The CDR3 is 12 amino acids. Trimming stripped 6 bases from V and 0 bases from J, with 6 bases between. Germline V gene data show CDR1 as MNHEY and CDR2 as SMNVEV (reference sequence). This clone was picked up a small number of times. Its antigen is unidentified. The gene calls are TRBV27 and TRBJ2-7, with D uncertain. The receptor was derived from a man in his late teens or twenties with HIV. The specimen was unsorted PBMCs, collected 0.5 years after starting antiretroviral therapy. In DNA form, the CDR3 reads TGTGCCAGCAGGGGCATCTCCTACGAGCAGTACTTC. Residues: CASRGISYEQYF.